Listed below are T cell receptor beta chains from one sample, sequenced in a study of blood T cell repertoires in COVID-19. Clones were sequenced by immunoSEQ multiplex PCR, and TCRdb holds only the in-frame ones, with some missing. The sample lists roughly 220,000 clones, 86% occurring once. Sequencing input: PBMCs or T cells enriched from blood (not recorded which). The receptors originated from a middle-aged woman with acute COVID-19. Both conserved end residues are part of each CDR3. The D gene is left open where the match is weak. Size is omitted from some rows. Given values are once, few, many or a class for expanded clones.

d_gene: TRBD1
abundance: -
j_gene: TRBJ1-5
v_gene: TRBV27
CDR3nt: TGTGCCAGCAGTTTAAGGCAGGGGGATTCTCAGCCCCAGCATTTT
CDR3aa: CASSLRQGDSQPQHF

d_gene: TRBD2
abundance: -
j_gene: TRBJ2-3
v_gene: TRBV24-1
CDR3nt: TGTGCCACCAGTGATTCTGCGGGACTAGCGGACACAGATACGCAGTATTTT
CDR3aa: CATSDSAGLADTDTQYF

d_gene: TRBD1
abundance: -
j_gene: TRBJ1-2
v_gene: TRBV12-3/TRBV12-4
CDR3nt: TGTGCCAGCAGGGACAGGGCCTGGGATGGCTACACCTTC
CDR3aa: CASRDRAWDGYTF

d_gene: TRBD1
abundance: -
j_gene: TRBJ2-5
v_gene: TRBV3-1/TRBV3-2
CDR3nt: TGTGCCAGCAGCCAAACCCAGGGGGACGGAGAGACCCAGTACTTC
CDR3aa: CASSQTQGDGETQYF

d_gene: -
abundance: few
j_gene: TRBJ1-1
v_gene: TRBV2
CDR3nt: TGTGCCAGCAGTGTAGACGGCGGGACGTACGGTGAAGCTTTCTTT
CDR3aa: CASSVDGGTYGEAFF

d_gene: TRBD1
abundance: once
j_gene: TRBJ1-2
v_gene: TRBV5-1
CDR3nt: TGCGCCAGCAGCCCGGGACAGCATGGCTACACCTTC
CDR3aa: CASSPGQHGYTF

d_gene: TRBD1
abundance: -
j_gene: TRBJ2-1
v_gene: TRBV27
CDR3nt: TGTGCCAGCACTTTAACAGGGGGCGTGAGTGGAATACATGAGCAGTTCTTC
CDR3aa: CASTLTGGVSGIHEQFF

d_gene: TRBD1
abundance: -
j_gene: TRBJ2-3
v_gene: TRBV19
CDR3nt: TGTGCCAGTAGTATTATAGGGACAGGGGGCACAGATACGCAGTATTTT
CDR3aa: CASSIIGTGGTDTQYF

d_gene: -
abundance: -
j_gene: TRBJ1-6
v_gene: TRBV7-6
CDR3nt: TGTGCCAGCAGCTTACGACAGAATTCACCCCTCCACTTT
CDR3aa: CASSLRQNSPLHF

d_gene: TRBD1
abundance: few
j_gene: TRBJ2-2
v_gene: TRBV19
CDR3nt: TGTGCCAGTAGTCTCGGACAGGGGCGGACCGGGGAGCTGTTTTTT
CDR3aa: CASSLGQGRTGELFF

d_gene: TRBD1
abundance: few
j_gene: TRBJ1-4
v_gene: TRBV18
CDR3nt: TGTGCCAGCTCACCGACAGGGGGAGGAGAAAAACTGTTTTTT
CDR3aa: CASSPTGGGEKLFF

d_gene: -
abundance: -
j_gene: TRBJ2-1
v_gene: TRBV7-3
CDR3nt: TGTGCCAGCAGCTTAATGGGAGGTGAGCAGTTCTTC
CDR3aa: CASSLMGGEQFF

d_gene: -
abundance: -
j_gene: TRBJ1-1
v_gene: TRBV29-1
CDR3nt: TGCAGCGTTGGGACAGTGGGCACTGAAGCTTTCTTT
CDR3aa: CSVGTVGTEAFF

d_gene: -
abundance: -
j_gene: TRBJ1-1
v_gene: TRBV20-1
CDR3nt: TGCAGTGCTAGAGTCCATCAGGAAGCTTTCTTT
CDR3aa: CSARVHQEAFF

d_gene: -
abundance: -
j_gene: TRBJ1-3
v_gene: TRBV5-1
CDR3nt: TGCGCCAGCAGCTTAGACGGGTCCACCATATATTTT
CDR3aa: CASSLDGSTIYF

d_gene: TRBD1
abundance: -
j_gene: TRBJ2-2
v_gene: TRBV7-8
CDR3nt: TGTGCCAGCAGCTCAACCGGGACAGGGAGCACCGGGGAGCTGTTTTTT
CDR3aa: CASSSTGTGSTGELFF

d_gene: -
abundance: once
j_gene: TRBJ1-5
v_gene: TRBV27
CDR3nt: TGTGCCAGCAGCGGGGTGGGGTGGAGCAATCAGCCCCAGCATTTT
CDR3aa: CASSGVGWSNQPQHF

d_gene: TRBD2
abundance: -
j_gene: TRBJ2-7
v_gene: TRBV2
CDR3nt: TGTGCCAGCAGCGGAGGAATAGCGGGGGGCCAGTACGAGCAGTACTTC
CDR3aa: CASSGGIAGGQYEQYF

d_gene: TRBD1
abundance: -
j_gene: TRBJ2-4
v_gene: TRBV2
CDR3nt: TGTGCCAGCAGTGGTCGGACAGGAAGAGACACCCTAGCCAAAAACATTCAGTACTTC
CDR3aa: CASSGRTGRDTLAKNIQYF

d_gene: -
abundance: few
j_gene: TRBJ1-1
v_gene: TRBV6-5
CDR3nt: TGTGCCAGCAGCTTACAGGGATCTATGAACACTGAAGCTTTCTTT
CDR3aa: CASSLQGSMNTEAFF

d_gene: TRBD1
abundance: -
j_gene: TRBJ1-4
v_gene: TRBV5-1
CDR3nt: TGCGCCAGCAGCTTGGGCTACAGACAGGGGAGTGATGAAAAACTGTTTTTT
CDR3aa: CASSLGYRQGSDEKLFF

d_gene: TRBD1
abundance: -
j_gene: TRBJ1-2
v_gene: TRBV30
CDR3nt: TGTGCCTGGAAGAGGGACAGGAACTATGGCTACACCTTC
CDR3aa: CAWKRDRNYGYTF

d_gene: -
abundance: -
j_gene: TRBJ1-1
v_gene: TRBV6-1
CDR3nt: TGTGCCAGCAGTGAGGGCGAAAACACTGAAGCTTTCTTT
CDR3aa: CASSEGENTEAFF

d_gene: -
abundance: -
j_gene: TRBJ1-1
v_gene: TRBV6-1
CDR3nt: TGTGCCAGCAGTGATAGACAGAGACTGAACACTGAAGCTTTCTTT
CDR3aa: CASSDRQRLNTEAFF

d_gene: -
abundance: -
j_gene: TRBJ2-7
v_gene: TRBV7-9
CDR3nt: TGTGCCAGCAGCCCAATCCAGGGGTCCGGGACCTACGAGCAGTACTTC
CDR3aa: CASSPIQGSGTYEQYF

d_gene: -
abundance: few
j_gene: TRBJ2-2
v_gene: TRBV5-1
CDR3nt: TGCGCCAGCAGCCACCGAACAGGGTCGAGCACCGGGGAGCTGTTTTTT
CDR3aa: CASSHRTGSSTGELFF

d_gene: TRBD2
abundance: -
j_gene: TRBJ2-3
v_gene: TRBV9
CDR3nt: TGTGCCAGCAGCGTAGGTGGTGGGGCGGGGGATTTCACAGATACGCAGTATTTT
CDR3aa: CASSVGGGAGDFTDTQYF

d_gene: -
abundance: few
j_gene: TRBJ1-1
v_gene: TRBV19
CDR3nt: TGTGCCAGCAGACCCGCAAGGAGCACTGAAGCTTTCTTT
CDR3aa: CASRPARSTEAFF